One and the same sample provided the 29 T cell receptor beta chains below, sequenced in a study of cytomegalovirus exposure and HLA in healthy donors. The PCR ran on 60 Vbeta and 13 Jbeta primers. TCRdb's table, derived via immunoSEQ multiplex PCR, lists solely in-frame clones and lacks some. The repertoire holds tens of thousands of clones, roughly 80% seen once, with about 4% in the top ten. The specimen was PBMCs. The receptors stem from a man aged 30-40 years in good health and CMV-seronegative.

The CDR3 bases are TGTGCCAGCAGCGTAGGGGGGACAGGGGGCCACTATGGCTACACCTTC. It codes for CASSVGGTGGHYGYTF. V is TRBV9 and J is TRBJ1-2; 12 nucleotides align to TRBD1. Trimming removed 0 bases from V and 3 bases from J; junction bases left unmatched: 3. CDR1 and CDR2 (germline): SGDLS, YYNGEE. The CDR3 loop spans 16 amino acids.

V is TRBV4-2 and J is TRBJ2-1; 7 nucleotides agree with TRBD2. The V segment lost 2 bases and the J segment 3 bases; nucleotides outside the gene matches: 1. This CDR3 contains 14 residues. Germline-derived CDR1 and CDR2 are LGHNA and YNFKEQ. For the CDR3, the DNA is TGTGCCAGCAGCCAATGGACTAGCTACAATGAGCAGTTCTTC. Translation: CASSQWTSYNEQFF.

The V gene is TRBV10-3, the J gene TRBJ1-5, with TRBD1 identical over 10 bases. CDR3 length: 14 residues. Germline trimming cut 5 bases from V and 7 bases from J; bases unmatched to any gene: 5. Looked up from germline, CDR1 is ENHRY and CDR2 is SYGVKD. DNA of the CDR3: TGTGCCATCAGTCCCGACAGGGGGCTGCAGCCCCAGCATTTT. It specifies CAISPDRGLQPQHF.

This chain links TRBV19 with TRBJ1-1; D uncertain. CDR3 length equals 16 residues. Looked up from germline, CDR1 is LNHDA and CDR2 is SQIVND (reference sequence). Trimming shortened V by 3 bases and J by 1 base, and 15 bases separated the two germline ends. DNA for the CDR3: TGTGCCAGTAGTATTGAGGGTGGCCGGGGGAACACTGAAGCTTTCTTT. Amino acids: CASSIEGGRGNTEAFF.

This clone has just a few counts. The V and J genes are TRBV7-2 and TRBJ1-1; TRBD1 agrees at 7 bases. The V and J ends lost 4 bases and 4 bases, in that order; junction bases with no gene match: 6. This CDR3 comprises 14 residues. CDR1 is SGHTA, CDR2 FQGNSA, per germline. The CDR3 bases are TGTGCCAGCAGCTCCGCAGGGACAGTCACTGAAGCTTTCTTT. Residues: CASSSAGTVTEAFF.

The rearrangement uses TRBV23-1 and TRBJ1-5, with TRBD1 identical over 8 bases. TRBV23-1 is flagged as an ORF with uncertain function. The CDR3 has 21 residues. With V trimmed by 3 bases and J by 0 bases, 19 bases remained unmatched. The CDR3 loop reads CASSHHREIGQGRNSNQPQHF. The CDR3 nucleotides read TGCGCCAGCAGTCATCACCGAGAAATAGGACAGGGAAGAAATAGCAATCAGCCCCAGCATTTT.

The rearrangement links TRBV7-9 to TRBJ2-3, with 8 bases aligning to TRBD1. J was trimmed by 5 bases and V by 3 bases; bases with no gene match: 4. Germline V gene data show CDR1 as SEHNR and CDR2 as FQNEAQ (reference sequence). The CDR3 is 14 residues long. CDR3 sequence: CASSFGQGGDTQYF. In DNA, the CDR3 is TGTGCCAGCAGCTTCGGACAGGGCGGAGATACGCAGTATTTT. Full variable domain (missing parts from reference TRBV7-9 and TRBJ2-3): DTGVSQNPRHKITKRGQNVTFRCDPISEHNRLYWYRQTLGQGPEFLTYFQNEAQLEKSRLLSDRFSAERPKGSFSTLEIQRTEQGDSAMYLCASSFGQGGDTQYFGPGTRLTVL.

The chain employs TRBV5-1 and TRBJ2-1; D gene uncertain. The CDR3 extends over 15 amino acids. Germline CDR1 is SGHRS and CDR2 is YFSETQ. The V end was cut by 0 bases, the J end by 8 bases, with 15 bases between. The CDR3 here is CASSLDPNRVDEQFF. The CDR3 DNA follows: TGCGCCAGCAGCTTGGATCCTAACCGGGTGGATGAGCAGTTCTTC.

The J gene is TRBJ1-5, the V gene TRBV6-6, with 7 bases matching TRBD1. CDR1 and CDR2 (germline): MNHNY, SVGAGI (reference sequence). V trimming: 4 bases; J trimming: 7 bases; junction bases outside the gene matches: 7. The CDR3 runs 14 residues. The CDR3 protein is CASSLDRFDQPQHF. The CDR3 DNA is TGTGCCAGCAGTTTGGACAGGTTTGACCAGCCCCAGCATTTT.

The chain couples TRBV30 to TRBJ1-1, with 9 nucleotides matching TRBD1. This CDR3 has 13 amino acids. V shed 5 bases, J shed 4 bases, and the junction held 5 bases outside the gene matches. Germline-derived CDR1 and CDR2 are GTSNPN and SVGIG (reference sequence). CDR3: CAWGTGRVTEAFF. In DNA form, the CDR3 reads TGTGCCTGGGGGACAGGGCGGGTCACTGAAGCTTTCTTT.

The gene calls are TRBV5-1 and TRBJ2-2; 11 bases line up with TRBD2. The junction had 5 bases not matched to a gene; V was cut back by 7 bases and J by 3 bases. The CDR3 extends over 15 amino acids. The germline CDR1 and CDR2 sequences are SGHRS and YFSETQ. The CDR3 sequence: CASRKLAGDTGELFF. The DNA for the CDR3 is TGCGCCAGCCGGAAACTAGCGGGGGACACCGGGGAGCTGTTTTTT.

This rearrangement joins TRBV4-2 to TRBJ1-2; perhaps TRBD1 as D (5 bases). V dropped 1 base and J dropped 2 bases, with 14 bases sitting between them. The CDR3 spans 16 residues. The germline gives CDR1 LGHNA, CDR2 YNFKEQ. CDR3 in DNA: TGTGCCAGCAGCCAAGGTTATACGAACAGGAACTATGGCTACACCTTC. Its translation: CASSQGYTNRNYGYTF.

The rearrangement joins TRBV28 to TRBJ2-5; 7 bases line up with TRBD2. With 6 bases clipped from V and 6 bases from J, the junction kept 13 bases outside the gene matches. The CDR3 is made up of 15 amino acids. The V gene's germline CDR1 is MDHEN and CDR2 SYDVKM. The CDR3 is CASSPPSGGVKTQYF. The CDR3 DNA is TGTGCCAGCAGCCCCCCCTCGGGGGGAGTAAAGACCCAGTACTTC. The complete variable domain, with remaining parts taken from reference TRBV28 and TRBJ2-5, reads DVKVTQSSRYLVKRTGEKVFLECVQDMDHENMFWYRQDPGLGLRLIYFSYDVKMKEKGDIPEGYSVSREKKERFSLILESASTNQTSMYLCASSPPSGGVKTQYFGPGTRLLVL.

The chain links TRBV6-1 to TRBJ1-1, with 7 bases fitting TRBD1. With 6 bases clipped from V and 11 bases from J, the junction kept 9 bases outside the gene matches. This CDR3 is built from 12 residues. CDR1 MNHNS and CDR2 SASEGT come from the germline V gene. The CDR3 DNA reads as TGTGCCAGCAGGGCCCGACAGGGTACGGCTTTCTTT. It specifies CASRARQGTAFF.

The chain combines TRBV4-2 with TRBJ2-7, with 7 bases that match TRBD1. CDR1 and CDR2 (germline): LGHNA, YNFKEQ. The CDR3 extends over 15 amino acids. J was trimmed by 6 bases and V by 4 bases; bases with no gene match: 12. The CDR3 sequence is CASSPSGRGPGEQYF. CDR3 DNA: TGTGCCAGCAGCCCTTCAGGAAGGGGGCCAGGCGAGCAGTACTTC.

The chain is built from TRBV5-1 and TRBJ2-5; no reliable D call. The germline CDR1 and CDR2 sequences are SGHRS and YFSETQ. This CDR3 has 15 residues. The V gene lost 0 bases and the J gene lost 5 bases, with 14 bases spanning the gap. The CDR3 DNA follows: TGCGCCAGCAGCTTGGCTCTTGGAGCCGGGGAGACCCAGTACTTC. It translates to CASSLALGAGETQYF.

This rearrangement joins TRBV4-3 to TRBJ2-6; 9 bases are a match to TRBD1. The CDR3 spans 19 residues. V trimming: 4 bases; J trimming: 0 bases; junction bases outside the gene matches: 10. CDR1 and CDR2 (germline): LGHNA, YSLEER. The CDR3 DNA follows: TGCGCCAGCAGCCCAAAAAGACAGGGGGGTTTCTCTGGGGCCAACGTCCTGACTTTC. This encodes CASSPKRQGGFSGANVLTF.

The chain uses TRBV14 and TRBJ2-1, with 7 nucleotides matching TRBD2. The CDR3 extends over 15 amino acids. Losses at the gene ends were 0 bases for V and 7 bases for J; bases not matched to a gene: 6. Germline CDR1 and CDR2: SGHDN and FVKESK. DNA of the CDR3: TGTGCCAGCAGCCAAGAGGCTAGCGGAAGAAATGAGCAGTTCTTC. Translated, it gives CASSQEASGRNEQFF. The full variable domain, with the rest looked up from reference TRBV14 and TRBJ2-1, is EAGVTQFPSHSVIEKGQTVTLRCDPISGHDNLYWYRRVMGKEIKFLLHFVKESKQDESGMPNNRFLAERTGGTYSTLKVQPAELEDSGVYFCASSQEASGRNEQFFGPGTRLTVL.

The V and J genes are TRBV7-2 and TRBJ1-5; D may be TRBD1 (6 bases). The V and J ends lost 3 bases and 2 bases respectively, with 11 bases between them. The CDR3 contains 15 residues. Germline values: CDR1 SGHTA, CDR2 FQGNSA. CDR3 residues: CASSLGGGRNQPQHF. CDR3 sequence (DNA): TGTGCCAGCAGCTTGGGCGGGGGCCGCAATCAGCCCCAGCATTTT.

This clone has a handful of counts. The V call is TRBV2, the J call TRBJ2-7; TRBD2 might be the D (6 bases). The CDR3 length is 13 residues. Germline V gene data show CDR1 as SNHLY and CDR2 as FYNNEI. Trimming stripped 6 bases from V and 0 bases from J, with 9 bases between. CDR3 sequence (DNA): TGTGCCAGCAGCTCGGGGGTCTCCTACGAGCAGTACTTC. Its translation is CASSSGVSYEQYF.

For this clone: Other nucleotide sequences in the sample specify the same CDR3. The chain couples TRBV13 to TRBJ2-3; 12 nucleotides agree with TRBD2. The CDR3 consists of 15 residues. Germline loops: CDR1 PRHDT, CDR2 FYEKMQ (reference sequence). V shed 5 bases, J shed 4 bases, and the junction held 4 bases outside the gene matches. CDR3 nucleotides: TGTGCCAGCAGCAACGGACTAGCGGGACCAGATACGCAGTATTTT. Translation gives CASSNGLAGPDTQYF.

This chain uses TRBV5-4 with TRBJ1-2; D not certain. The germline gives CDR1 SGHNT, CDR2 YYREEE (reference sequence). This CDR3 is 14 amino acids long. Trimming took off 1 base at V and 5 bases at J, with 12 bases between the two ends. CDR3 nucleotides: TGTGCCAGCAGCTTGTTCGGTACTAGTTATGGCTACACCTTC. This codes for CASSLFGTSYGYTF.

This clone is a singleton in its sample. The rearrangement uses TRBV19 and TRBJ1-1, with TRBD1 matching 9 bases. CDR3 length: 16 amino acids. V dropped 5 bases and J dropped 1; count of bases not matched to a gene: 8. Germline V gene sequence: CDR1 LNHDA, CDR2 SQIVND (reference sequence). The CDR3 reads CASSHLPGQGNTEAFF. The CDR3 DNA reads TGTGCCAGTAGTCACCTCCCGGGACAGGGGAACACTGAAGCTTTCTTT.

The CDR3 coding sequence is TGTGCCAGCAGTTCGGGACAGGGGATCAGGCAGCCCCAGCATTTT. Encoded protein: CASSSGQGIRQPQHF. The chain uses TRBV28 and TRBJ1-5; 10 nucleotides align to TRBD1. Germline V gene data show CDR1 as MDHEN and CDR2 as SYDVKM. This CDR3 contains 15 residues. The junction had 7 bases not matched to a gene; V was cut back by 4 bases and J by 7 bases.

This clone was found once. The gene calls are TRBV10-3 and TRBJ2-7; 8 nucleotides agree with TRBD2. CDR3 length: 14 residues. CDR1 and CDR2 from the germline V gene are ENHRY and SYGVKD. V was clipped by 2 bases and J by 3 bases; unmatched bases: 3. In nucleotides, the CDR3 is TGTGCCATCAGTGAGCGGGGGGGGGACTACGAGCAGTACTTC. Residues: CAISERGGDYEQYF.

A remark on this clone: Compared with germline, one end of the junction differs, possibly owing to a read error. The gene calls are TRBV18 and TRBJ1-4; a weak D match, TRBD1 (6 bases). CDR1 is KGHSH, CDR2 LQKENI, per germline. This CDR3 contains 15 residues. Here the CDR3 DNA reads TGTGCCAGCTCACCTAAGGGACAAGGAGATGAAAAGCTGTTTTTT. It is translated as CASSPKGQGDEKLFF.

The V gene is TRBV2, the J gene TRBJ1-4; D may be TRBD1 (6 bases). The CDR3 spans 14 residues. Germline loops: CDR1 SNHLY, CDR2 FYNNEI. V lost 10 bases and J 3 bases, leaving 15 bases between the germline ends. CDR3 amino acids: CATRGDNSNEKLFF. The CDR3 DNA reads TGTGCCACCAGAGGGGACAACTCTAATGAAAAACTGTTTTTT.

The chain recombines TRBV6-6 with TRBJ2-1; 7 positions match TRBD2. Trimming removed 10 bases from V and 15 bases from J; junction bases left unmatched: 12. The CDR3 loop spans 11 amino acids. CDR1 is MNHNY, CDR2 SVGAGI, per germline (reference sequence). CDR3 bases: TGTGCCACCCGACCGAGCGGGAAGACGTTCTTC. As protein: CATRPSGKTFF.

The V gene is TRBV10-3, the J gene TRBJ2-1; D is possibly TRBD2 (6 bases). Trimming stripped 8 bases from V and 7 bases from J, with 15 bases between. This CDR3 is 13 amino acids long. Germline V gives CDR1 ENHRY, CDR2 SYGVKD. The chain's CDR3 is CAIASVGENEQFF. The CDR3 nucleotides read TGTGCCATCGCTAGCGTGGGGGAGAATGAGCAGTTCTTC.